These T cell receptor beta chains were read from a single sample in a study of blood T cell repertoires in COVID-19. The table came from immunoSEQ multiplex PCR; TCRdb's copy has only in-frame clones and leaves some out. The sample contains 250,000 to 350,000 clones, just under 90% of which appear only once. Sequences were obtained from PBMCs or T cells enriched from blood (not recorded which). These receptors originate from a woman aged 50 to 60 who had been exposed to COVID-19. CDR3s include the opening cysteine and the closing phenylalanine or tryptophan. The order of the fields is J gene, V gene, clone size, D gene, CDR3 length, CDR3 DNA, CDR3 protein. A D gene is named only where the DNA matches it firmly. Where a row states a size, it is once, few, many or the class of an expanded clone; other rows omit it.

TRBJ2-6,TRBV4-1,.,.,16,TGCGCCAGCAGCCAACGCGGGATCTCTGGGGCCAACGTCCTGACTTTC,CASSQRGISGANVLTF
TRBJ2-5,TRBV18,.,TRBD2,15,TGTGCCAGCTCCCCGGGACTAGTGAGACAAGAGACCCAGTACTTC,CASSPGLVRQETQYF
TRBJ2-3,TRBV3-1/TRBV3-2,.,TRBD2,16,TGTGCCAGCAGCCAAGGACGGGGGGGCGTTCCAGATACGCAGTATTTT,CASSQGRGGVPDTQYF
TRBJ2-2,TRBV7-2,.,.,14,TGTGCCAGCAGCCGCGGTGATCCAACCGGGGAGCTGTTTTTT,CASSRGDPTGELFF
TRBJ1-2,TRBV3-1/TRBV3-2,.,TRBD1,13,TGTGCCAGCAGCCCCTCGACAGGGATCCTAACCACCTTC,CASSPSTGILTTF
TRBJ1-2,TRBV9,.,.,16,TGTGCCAGCAGCGTACTCAACTCGCTGAGTAACTATGGCTACACCTTC,CASSVLNSLSNYGYTF
TRBJ2-7,TRBV5-6,.,.,14,TGTGCCAGCAGCTACACGACTACTACCTACGAGCAGTACTTC,CASSYTTTTYEQYF
TRBJ2-5,TRBV4-2,.,.,16,TGTGCCAGCAGGAGGGGGGCAGGGGGAAGAGAGGAGACCCAGTACTTC,CASRRGAGGREETQYF
TRBJ2-5,TRBV5-1,once,.,15,TGCGCCAGCAGTGATGCTTGGGGGGATAAAGAGACCCAGTACTTC,CASSDAWGDKETQYF
TRBJ2-7,TRBV7-2,.,TRBD2,15,TGTGCCAGCAGCCAAATAGCGGGGGGGACGGCCGAGCAGTACTTC,CASSQIAGGTAEQYF
TRBJ1-2,TRBV28,.,.,14,TGTGCCAGCAGTTCAGGGTCCGAGAACTATGGCTACACCTTC,CASSSGSENYGYTF